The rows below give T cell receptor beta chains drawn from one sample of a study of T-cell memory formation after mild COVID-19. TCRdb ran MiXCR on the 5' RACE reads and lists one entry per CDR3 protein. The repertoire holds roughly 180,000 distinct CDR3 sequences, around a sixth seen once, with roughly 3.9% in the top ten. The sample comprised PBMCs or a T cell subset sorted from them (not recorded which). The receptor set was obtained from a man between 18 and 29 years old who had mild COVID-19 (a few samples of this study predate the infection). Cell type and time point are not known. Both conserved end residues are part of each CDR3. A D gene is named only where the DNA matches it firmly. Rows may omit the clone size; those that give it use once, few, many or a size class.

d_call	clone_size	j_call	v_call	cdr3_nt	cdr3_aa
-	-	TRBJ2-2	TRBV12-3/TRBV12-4	TGTGCCAGCAGCCCTGGCGTCGGAGCGAACACCGGGGAGCTGTTTTTT	CASSPGVGANTGELFF
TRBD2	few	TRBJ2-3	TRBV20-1	TGCAGTGCTCCCCCTGTAGCGGGGGTCGGAGATACGCAGTATTTT	CSAPPVAGVGDTQYF
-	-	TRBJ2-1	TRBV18	TGTGCCAGCTCACCCCTTAACCCGAAGGGGTTCTTC	CASSPLNPKGFF
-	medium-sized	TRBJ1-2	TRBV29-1	TGCAGCGTTGAACTAGGCTATGGCTACACCTTC	CSVELGYGYTF
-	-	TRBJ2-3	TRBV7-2	TGTGCCAGCAGTAGAGGGAGCAGCCGCTCCGCAGATACGCAGTATTTT	CASSRGSSRSADTQYF
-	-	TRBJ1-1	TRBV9	TGTGCCAGCAGCAGGACGCTGATGAACACTGAAGCTTTCTTT	CASSRTLMNTEAFF
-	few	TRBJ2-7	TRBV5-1	TGCGCCAGCAGCCCCGTGATTACCGGGAGAAAGTACTTC	CASSPVITGRKYF
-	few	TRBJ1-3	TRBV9	TGTGCCAGCAGCAGCTCGTACGGGGACACCATATATTTT	CASSSSYGDTIYF
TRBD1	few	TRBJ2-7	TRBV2	TGTGCCAGCAGTGGTCCGGGACAGAATTCCTACGAGCAGTACTTC	CASSGPGQNSYEQYF
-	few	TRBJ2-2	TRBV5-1	TGCGCCAGCAGCTTGGACGTATCCGGGGAGCTGTTTTTT	CASSLDVSGELFF
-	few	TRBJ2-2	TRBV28	TGTGCCAGCAGTCGGGCTTACCCGAACACCGGGGAGCTGTTTTTT	CASSRAYPNTGELFF
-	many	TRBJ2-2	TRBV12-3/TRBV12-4	TGTGCCAGCAGTTTGGGCCAGGCCTTCTCCGGGGAGCTGTTTTTT	CASSLGQAFSGELFF
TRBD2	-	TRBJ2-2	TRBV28	TGTGCCAGCAGTTTGAAGCTAGCGGGGGGGCCCCACACCGGGGAGCTGTTTTTT	CASSLKLAGGPHTGELFF
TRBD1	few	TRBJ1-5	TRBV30	TGTGCCTGGAGTTCCGGGACAGGGAATCGTCAGCCCCAGCATTTT	CAWSSGTGNRQPQHF
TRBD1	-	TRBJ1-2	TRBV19	TGTGCCAGTAGTAAGCGGACAGGGAATAACTATGGCTACACCTTC	CASSKRTGNNYGYTF
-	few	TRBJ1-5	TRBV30	TGTGCCTGGACCAAGGGGAACCGGAATCAGCCCCAGCATTTT	CAWTKGNRNQPQHF
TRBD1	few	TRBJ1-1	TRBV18	TGTGCCAGCTCACAGGGGGCTAGGGACACTGAAGCTTTCTTT	CASSQGARDTEAFF
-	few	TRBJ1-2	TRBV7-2	TGTGCCAGCAGCTTAGCACAGTTCAGGGACTATGGCTACACCTTC	CASSLAQFRDYGYTF
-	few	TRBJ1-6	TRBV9	TGTGCCAGCAGCCCTCAGGGGAATAATTCACCCCTCCACTTT	CASSPQGNNSPLHF
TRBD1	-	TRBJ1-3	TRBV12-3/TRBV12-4	TGTGCCAGCAGTTTTAGGTCAGGGGGAGATGGGAACACCATATATTTT	CASSFRSGGDGNTIYF
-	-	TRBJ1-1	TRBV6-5	TGTGCCAGCAGTTACTCCCGGGGGGCTGGGGAAGCTTTCTTT	CASSYSRGAGEAFF
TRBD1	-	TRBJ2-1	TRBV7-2	TGTGCCAGCAGCTTGTCGACAGGGCCTCAAAATGAGCAGTTCTTC	CASSLSTGPQNEQFF
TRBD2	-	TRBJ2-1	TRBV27	TGTGCCAGCAGCCCGCCTAGGGGACTAGCCCCGTCCTACAATGAGCAGTTCTTC	CASSPPRGLAPSYNEQFF
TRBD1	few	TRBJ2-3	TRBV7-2	TGTGCCAGCAGCGCAGGGACAGGGTGGGCAGATACGCAGTATTTT	CASSAGTGWADTQYF
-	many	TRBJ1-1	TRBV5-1	TGCGCCAGCAAACAGGGAGCCTTGAACACTGAAGCTTTCTTT	CASKQGALNTEAFF
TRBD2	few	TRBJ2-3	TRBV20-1	TGCAGTGCTAGTACGGGGGGGTACACAGATACGCAGTATTTT	CSASTGGYTDTQYF
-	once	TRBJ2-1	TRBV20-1	TGCAGTGCCAAGATATCGGGGTGGAACAATGAGCAGTTCTTC	CSAKISGWNNEQFF
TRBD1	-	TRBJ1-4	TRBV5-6	TGTGCCAGCAGCCGGGACAGGCTCGAAAAACTGTTTTTT	CASSRDRLEKLFF